The 12 T cell receptor beta chains below come from one sample, sequenced in a study of blood T cell repertoires in COVID-19. Generated by immunoSEQ multiplex PCR, the TCRdb table keeps only in-frame clones and is missing some. This table has 350,000 to 450,000 clones, 75% to 90% appearing once. The sequencing sample was made of PBMCs or T cells enriched from blood (not recorded which). These receptors were collected from a man younger than 40 who had recovered from COVID-19.

The table lists this clone with a count of one. This chain connects TRBV5-6 to TRBJ1-5, with D possibly matching TRBD1 (5 bases). CDR1 is SGHDT and CDR2 is YYEEEE in the germline V gene. This CDR3 is 13 amino acids long. Trimming removed 4 bases at V and 4 bases at J, with 9 bases between. The CDR3 bases are TGTGCCAGCAGCCGTGACAGAAATCAGCCCCAGCATTTT. Protein product: CASSRDRNQPQHF.

The rearrangement joins TRBV29-1 to TRBJ1-1; weak D call: TRBD1 (5 bases). The CDR3 is 13 amino acids. CDR1 is SQVTM, CDR2 ANQGSEA, per germline. V was clipped by 6 bases and J by 0 bases, with 11 bases between them. DNA for the CDR3: TGCAGCGTAGACAGATCTCTGAACACTGAAGCTTTCTTT. Protein: CSVDRSLNTEAFF.

The genes are TRBV4-1 and TRBJ1-3; D is perhaps TRBD1 (6 bases). CDR1 and CDR2 from the germline V gene are MGHRA and YSYEKL. The CDR3 consists of 15 residues. V was pared by 5 bases and J by 3 bases, with 14 bases between. CDR3 nucleotide sequence: TGCGCCAGCAGCAACACAGGGTTGGGTGGAAACACCATATATTTT. As protein: CASSNTGLGGNTIYF.

The rearrangement links TRBV10-1 to TRBJ2-1; 9 nucleotides align to TRBD1. Germline-derived CDR1 and CDR2 are WNHNN and SYGVQD (reference sequence). The V gene end was trimmed by 4 bases and the J gene end by 1 base; junction bases not matched to a gene: 2. The CDR3 has 15 amino acids. Here the CDR3 reads CASSGQGDSYNEQFF. CDR3 bases: TGCGCCAGCAGTGGACAGGGGGATTCCTACAATGAGCAGTTCTTC.

The table lists this clone with a count of one. The chain couples TRBV10-3 to TRBJ1-1; 8 bases map to TRBD1. Germline CDR1 and CDR2: ENHRY and SYGVKD. Trimming at V came to 8 bases and at J to 1 base, leaving 6 bases not matched to a gene. CDR3 length equals 14 residues. The CDR3: CAIDRTGKNTEAFF. CDR3 coding DNA: TGTGCCATCGACCGGACAGGGAAGAACACTGAAGCTTTCTTT.

The chain recombines TRBV7-9 with TRBJ1-4, with TRBD1 matching 8 bases. V shed 5 bases and J 0 bases; nucleotides not matched to a gene: 8. Germline V gene data show CDR1 as SEHNR and CDR2 as FQNEAQ (reference sequence). There are 17 residues in the CDR3. The CDR3 nucleotides read TGTGCCAGCAGCACAGGGGGAACAGTTGCAACTAATGAAAAACTGTTTTTT. Translated, it gives CASSTGGTVATNEKLFF. The full variable domain, in which reference TRBV7-9 and TRBJ1-4 provide the parts outside the CDR3, is DTGVSQNPRHKITKRGQNVTFRCDPISEHNRLYWYRQTLGQGPEFLTYFQNEAQLEKSRLLSDRFSAERPKGSFSTLEIQRTEQGDSAMYLCASSTGGTVATNEKLFFGSGTQLSVL.

The rearrangement links TRBV10-3 to TRBJ2-2; 10 nucleotides agree with TRBD2. The trim removed 5 bases at V and 4 bases at J, leaving 1 base unmatched. Germline V gene sequence: CDR1 ENHRY, CDR2 SYGVKD. This CDR3 comprises 14 residues. DNA for the CDR3: TGTGCCATCAGTAGCGGGAGGGCCACCGGGGAGCTGTTTTTT. It is translated as CAISSGRATGELFF.

This sequence joins TRBV6-5 and TRBJ1-1; 7 positions agree with TRBD1. The ends lost 5 bases at V and 8 bases at J; junction bases unmatched: 11. In germline, CDR1 is MNHEY, CDR2 SVGAGI. The CDR3 spans 14 residues. The CDR3 sequence is CASSRLDRFFEAFF. CDR3 DNA sequence: TGTGCCAGCAGTCGACTGGACAGGTTCTTCGAAGCTTTCTTT.

The rearrangement uses TRBV29-1 and TRBJ1-4, with D perhaps matching TRBD1 (5 bases). The V gene lost 8 bases and the J gene lost 3 bases, with 10 bases spanning the gap. CDR1 and CDR2 (germline): SQVTM, ANQGSEA. The CDR3 is 12 amino acids. The CDR3 coding sequence is TGCAGCATAACAGGACCTAATGAAAAACTGTTTTTT. This translates into CSITGPNEKLFF.

J is TRBJ1-4 and V is TRBV28; 9 nucleotides align to TRBD1. CDR1 and CDR2 (germline): MDHEN, SYDVKM. V lost 5 bases and J lost 0; bases outside the gene matches: 7. The CDR3 contains 17 residues. The CDR3 sequence is CASSTPGQGTTNEKLFF. In DNA form, the CDR3 reads TGTGCCAGCAGTACACCGGGACAGGGCACAACTAATGAAAAACTGTTTTTT.

The rearrangement links TRBV28 to TRBJ2-5; 9 bases fit TRBD1. CDR1 is MDHEN, CDR2 SYDVKM, per germline. This CDR3 is 15 amino acids long. V gave up 6 bases and J gave up 4 bases; unmatched junction bases: 9. CDR3 residues: CASRPRTGEGETQYF. Written as DNA, the CDR3 is TGTGCCAGCAGACCCCGGACAGGGGAAGGAGAGACCCAGTACTTC.

The rearrangement joins TRBV28 to TRBJ1-1; 7 bases match TRBD1. CDR3 length equals 14 residues. CDR1 and CDR2 (germline): MDHEN, SYDVKM. V was clipped by 5 bases and J by 1 base; unmatched bases: 4. This chain's CDR3 is CASSKGQTNTEAFF. DNA of the CDR3: TGTGCCAGCAGTAAGGGACAGACGAACACTGAAGCTTTCTTT.